The 29 T cell receptor beta chains below all came from one sample that was sequenced in a study of PD-L1 blockade in urothelial cancer. Time point in this sample: pretreatment peripheral blood. The method was immunoSEQ multiplex PCR; TCRdb's version includes in-frame clones alone and lacks a portion of them. The top ten hold nearly 15% of the sample, which has about 38,000 clones, around four fifths seen once. The specimen was PBMCs, collected around atezolizumab (anti-PD-L1) treatment. The receptors derive from an elderly man with urothelial cancer.

V is TRBV7-9 and J is TRBJ2-7; D is perhaps TRBD1 (6 bases). V lost 5 bases, J lost 5 bases, and 22 bases lay in between. Germline V gene sequence: CDR1 SEHNR, CDR2 FQNEAQ (reference sequence). The CDR3 is 16 amino acids. The CDR3 loop reads CASSPTLGARSHEQYF. The CDR3, as DNA: TGTGCCAGCAGCCCGACCTTGGGGGCTAGGTCCCACGAGCAGTACTTC.

The rearrangement uses TRBV5-4 and TRBJ2-7; 7 nucleotides line up with TRBD1. The CDR3 extends over 15 amino acids. The germline gives CDR1 SGHNT, CDR2 YYREEE (reference sequence). V gave up 3 bases and J gave up 2 bases; unmatched junction bases: 8. The DNA of the CDR3 is TGTGCCAGCAGCTCAAGGGGACAGAAAACCTACGAGCAGTACTTC. Its protein is CASSSRGQKTYEQYF.

This clone turned up a few times. The J gene is TRBJ1-5, the V gene TRBV5-1; TRBD1 matches at 7 bases. The CDR3 contains 15 residues. The trim removed 3 bases at V and 0 bases at J, leaving 3 bases unmatched. CDR1 and CDR2 (germline): SGHRS, YFSETQ. CDR3 DNA sequence: TGCGCCAGCAGCTCCGGGACAGATAGCAATCAGCCCCAGCATTTT. Protein: CASSSGTDSNQPQHF. Filled out from reference TRBV5-1 and TRBJ1-5, the complete variable domain reads KAGVTQTPRYLIKTRGQQVTLSCSPISGHRSVSWYQQTPGQGLQFLFEYFSETQRNKGNFPGRFSGRQFSNSRSEMNVSTLELGDSALYLCASSSGTDSNQPQHFGDGTRLSIL.

The chain recombines TRBV10-1 with TRBJ1-1, with D perhaps matching TRBD1 (6 bases). Trimming stripped 6 bases from V and 11 bases from J, with 16 bases between. This CDR3 contains 12 residues. CDR1 is WNHNN and CDR2 is SYGVQD in the germline V gene (reference sequence). CDR3 loop: CASSSTGMGAFF. CDR3 nucleotides: TGCGCCAGCAGCTCTACAGGGATGGGCGCTTTCTTT.

The V and J genes are TRBV5-1 and TRBJ2-6, with D unclear. Looked up from germline, CDR1 is SGHRS and CDR2 is YFSETQ. CDR3 size: 16 residues. The V end was cut by 0 bases, the J end by 2 bases, with 9 bases between. The CDR3 DNA reads TGCGCCAGCAGCTTGGCCCCTGCGACTGGGGCCAACGTCCTGACTTTC. Amino acids: CASSLAPATGANVLTF.

The chain links TRBV14 to TRBJ2-1, with TRBD2 matching 9 bases. The length of the CDR3 is 15 residues. Germline V gives CDR1 SGHDN, CDR2 FVKESK. J gave up 6 bases and V 3 bases, and 6 bases lay outside the gene matches. The CDR3 DNA sequence: TGTGCCAGCAGCCAGTGGCGGGAGGGGATCAATGAGCAGTTCTTC. It encodes CASSQWREGINEQFF.

V usage is TRBV7-2 and J usage is TRBJ2-7; no definite D call. V dropped 1 base and J dropped 6 bases, with 10 bases sitting between them. The CDR3 totals 13 residues. Germline CDR1 and CDR2: SGHTA and FQGNSA. The CDR3 spells CASSLVRKAEQYF. The CDR3 nucleotides are TGTGCCAGCAGCTTAGTGAGGAAGGCCGAGCAGTACTTC. Full variable domain (missing parts from reference TRBV7-2 and TRBJ2-7): GAGVSQSPSNKVTEKGKDVELRCDPISGHTALYWYRQSLGQGLEFLIYFQGNSAPDKSGLPSDRFSAERTGGSVSTLTIQRTQQEDSAVYLCASSLVRKAEQYFGPGTRLTVT.

This chain joins TRBV6-5 and TRBJ1-2; 7 bases align to TRBD1. CDR1 and CDR2 (germline): MNHEY, SVGAGI. The CDR3 contains 13 residues. Trimming removed 6 bases from V and 2 bases from J; junction bases left unmatched: 3. The CDR3 here is CASSLGQNYGYTF. Here the CDR3 DNA reads TGTGCCAGCAGCTTGGGACAGAACTATGGCTACACCTTC.

V gene TRBV30 combines with J gene TRBJ1-2; no firm D call. The CDR3 is 13 amino acids. Per germline, CDR1 GTSNPN and CDR2 SVGIG (reference sequence). V was trimmed by 1 base and J by 8 bases, leaving 14 bases between them. As DNA, the CDR3 is TGTGCCTGGAGTGCCCGACAAGGAGGGGGCTACACCTTC. Amino acids: CAWSARQGGGYTF.

The chain is built from TRBV7-9 and TRBJ2-7; 14 bases line up with TRBD2. Germline CDR1 is SEHNR and CDR2 is FQNEAQ (reference sequence). Germline trimming cut 0 bases from V and 7 bases from J; bases unmatched to any gene: 14. This CDR3 comprises 19 residues. The CDR3 bases are TGTGCCAGCAGCTTAGCGGCAGGACTAGCGGGAGGCCGTGTTGCAGAGCAGTACTTC. As protein: CASSLAAGLAGGRVAEQYF. The variable domain in full, completed from reference TRBV7-9 and TRBJ2-7, reads DTGVSQNPRHKITKRGQNVTFRCDPISEHNRLYWYRQTLGQGPEFLTYFQNEAQLEKSRLLSDRFSAERPKGSFSTLEIQRTEQGDSAMYLCASSLAAGLAGGRVAEQYFGPGTRLTVT.

This sequence joins TRBV5-1 and TRBJ2-5; 7 bases align to TRBD1. Losses at the gene ends were 0 bases for V and 0 bases for J; bases not matched to a gene: 2. CDR1 is SGHRS, CDR2 YFSETQ, per germline. The CDR3 is 15 amino acids. This CDR3 is CASSLGQGDQETQYF. In DNA form, the CDR3 reads TGCGCCAGCAGCTTGGGACAGGGAGACCAAGAGACCCAGTACTTC.

This sequence joins TRBV9 and TRBJ2-1, with TRBD2 matching over 7 bases. The CDR3 consists of 16 residues. With 4 bases clipped from V and 2 bases from J, the junction kept 9 bases outside the gene matches. CDR1 and CDR2 from the germline V gene are SGDLS and YYNGEE. CDR3 nucleotide sequence: TGTGCCAGCAGCCCAACCAGAGCGGGGCCCTACAATGAGCAGTTCTTC. Translated, it gives CASSPTRAGPYNEQFF.

The rearrangement links TRBV6-5 to TRBJ2-7, with TRBD2 matching over 9 bases. The germline CDR1 and CDR2 sequences are MNHEY and SVGAGI. Losses at the gene ends were 2 bases for V and 6 bases for J; bases not matched to a gene: 5. The CDR3 runs 14 residues. This CDR3 is CASSYQGLAGEQYF. In DNA, the CDR3 is TGTGCCAGCAGTTACCAGGGACTAGCAGGCGAGCAGTACTTC.

The chain uses TRBV19 and TRBJ2-1, with 7 bases lining up with TRBD2. Germline V lookup: CDR1 LNHDA, CDR2 SQIVND (reference sequence). This CDR3 is built from 13 residues. After removal of 5 bases from V and 9 bases from J, the junction contained 7 bases not matched to a gene. The CDR3 region has the DNA TGTGCCAGTAGTGGACTAGGGGAGGGTGAGCAGTTCTTC. It codes for CASSGLGEGEQFF.

The chain recombines TRBV4-2 with TRBJ2-5; 7 bases fit TRBD2. The CDR3 loop spans 16 amino acids. Per germline, CDR1 LGHNA and CDR2 YNFKEQ. The J segment lost 6 bases and the V segment lost 0 bases, leaving 10 bases of the junction unmatched. The CDR3 loop reads CASSQDVETSFKTQYF. CDR3 DNA sequence: TGTGCCAGCAGCCAAGATGTGGAGACTAGCTTCAAGACCCAGTACTTC.

The CDR3 here is CASSHHRGSNQPQHF. CDR3 nucleotides: TGTGCCAGCAGTCACCACAGGGGGAGCAATCAGCCCCAGCATTTT. The V gene is TRBV28, the J gene TRBJ1-5, with 8 bases matching TRBD1. V gave up 5 bases and J gave up 1 base; unmatched junction bases: 4. The germline gives CDR1 MDHEN, CDR2 SYDVKM. The CDR3 covers 15 residues.

This chain joins TRBV28 and TRBJ2-2; 8 nucleotides line up with TRBD2. Unmatched junction bases numbered 3, after V lost 10 bases and J lost 5 bases. CDR3 size: 12 residues. The germline V gene encodes CDR1 MDHEN and CDR2 SYDVKM. Written as DNA, the CDR3 is TGTGCCACCGGGAGGGAAACCGGGGAGCTGTTTTTT. It is translated as CATGRETGELFF.

In this sample, this clone turned up a few times. The gene calls are TRBV5-1 and TRBJ1-1; D is undetermined. This CDR3 contains 13 residues. Germline lookup yields CDR1 SGHRS and CDR2 YFSETQ. Trimming shortened V by 0 bases and J by 5 bases, and 8 bases separated the two germline ends. The CDR3 reads CASSLERDTEAFF. CDR3 in DNA: TGCGCCAGCAGCTTGGAGCGGGATACTGAAGCTTTCTTT.

The chain couples TRBV29-1 to TRBJ2-7; a weak D match, TRBD1 (5 bases). Trimming removed 3 bases from V and 2 bases from J, with 8 bases in between. The CDR3 totals 12 residues. Germline V CDR1 and CDR2: SQVTM, ANQGSEA. Here the CDR3 DNA reads TGCAGCGTTGAGACAGACACCTACGAGCAGTACTTC. Translating it yields CSVETDTYEQYF.

This chain links TRBV4-1 with TRBJ1-5; D perhaps matches TRBD1 (5 bases). The CDR3 consists of 15 residues. CDR1 is MGHRA and CDR2 is YSYEKL in the germline V gene. The V and J ends lost 1 base and 1 base respectively, with 8 bases between them. This CDR3 reads CASSQVGVSNQPQHF. For the CDR3, the DNA is TGCGCCAGCAGCCAAGTAGGGGTGAGCAATCAGCCCCAGCATTTT.

The chain joins TRBV5-1 to TRBJ2-7; unclear D gene. Germline values: CDR1 SGHRS, CDR2 YFSETQ. V was shortened by 2 bases and J by 2 bases, with 8 bases between the two germline ends. The CDR3 is 13 residues long. CDR3 amino acids: CASSLGRAYEQYF. CDR3 coding DNA: TGCGCCAGCAGCTTAGGCCGGGCCTACGAGCAGTACTTC.

This chain links TRBV2 with TRBJ2-5, with D possibly being TRBD2 (6 bases). Trimming stripped 7 bases from V and 7 bases from J, with 10 bases between. The CDR3 loop spans 11 amino acids. CDR1 SNHLY and CDR2 FYNNEI come from the germline V gene. CDR3 nucleotides: TGTGCCAGCACCGAGGGAGGGACCCAGTACTTC. It yields the protein CASTEGGTQYF.

The chain uses TRBV28 and TRBJ1-4; possible D gene TRBD1, 5 bases. V shed 4 bases and J shed 8 bases, with 17 bases lying between them. Germline CDR1 reads MDHEN; CDR2 reads SYDVKM. The CDR3 loop spans 15 amino acids. Here the CDR3 DNA reads TGTGCCAGCAGTTCCCCCCCGGGGGGAAACGAAAAACTGTTTTTT. It specifies CASSSPPGGNEKLFF.

This sequence joins TRBV10-3 and TRBJ2-2; 7 bases match TRBD2. The junction had 6 bases not matched to a gene; V was cut back by 2 bases and J by 6 bases. The germline V gene encodes CDR1 ENHRY and CDR2 SYGVKD. The CDR3 runs 15 residues. This chain's CDR3 is CAISETSAKAGELFF. DNA of the CDR3: TGTGCCATCAGTGAGACTAGCGCCAAAGCCGGGGAGCTGTTTTTT.

The chain combines TRBV27 with TRBJ2-1, with TRBD2 identical over 9 bases. Losses at the gene ends were 6 bases for V and 3 bases for J; bases not matched to a gene: 15. The CDR3 runs 18 residues. Germline-derived CDR1 and CDR2 are MNHEY and SMNVEV (reference sequence). The CDR3 sequence: CASSPPWGSGSSYNEQFF. The DNA of the CDR3 is TGTGCCAGCAGCCCCCCTTGGGGTAGCGGGAGTAGCTACAATGAGCAGTTCTTC.

The rearrangement links TRBV5-3 to TRBJ2-4; D may be TRBD1 (7 bases). TRBV5-3 is treated as an ORF (open reading frame) with a function not yet certain. This CDR3 has 19 amino acids. The ends were cut back, 0 bases at V and 0 bases at J, with 19 bases in the middle. DNA for the CDR3: TGTGCCAGAAGCTTGGTTGGCAGGGGGGAAATGATAGCCAAAAACATTCAGTACTTC. Translation: CARSLVGRGEMIAKNIQYF.

The V call is TRBV10-3, the J call TRBJ2-7, with a possible D match to TRBD1 (6 bases). The CDR3 extends over 14 amino acids. The germline gives CDR1 ENHRY, CDR2 SYGVKD. V was cut by 6 bases and J by 2 bases, with 14 bases left in between. The CDR3, as DNA: TGTGCCATCAGAAGGTCTCGGGACACCTACGAGCAGTACTTC. Protein: CAIRRSRDTYEQYF.

The chain carries TRBV7-2 and TRBJ1-2, with D possibly being TRBD1 (6 bases). Trimming took 2 bases from V and 1 from J, leaving 17 bases between them. Per the germline V gene, CDR1 is SGHTA and CDR2 is FQGNSA. The CDR3 is made up of 17 amino acids. CDR3 bases: TGTGCCAGCAGCTTAAATTCTGTGGTCAGGGGTAACTATGGCTACACCTTC. Residues: CASSLNSVVRGNYGYTF.

The chain combines TRBV6-5 with TRBJ2-7; no firm D call. The CDR3 totals 10 residues. Trimming pared 10 bases from V and 4 bases from J, leaving 8 bases between. CDR1 and CDR2 (germline): MNHEY, SVGAGI. CDR3 residues: CAIQEYEQYF. In DNA form, the CDR3 reads TGTGCCATCCAAGAGTACGAGCAGTACTTC.